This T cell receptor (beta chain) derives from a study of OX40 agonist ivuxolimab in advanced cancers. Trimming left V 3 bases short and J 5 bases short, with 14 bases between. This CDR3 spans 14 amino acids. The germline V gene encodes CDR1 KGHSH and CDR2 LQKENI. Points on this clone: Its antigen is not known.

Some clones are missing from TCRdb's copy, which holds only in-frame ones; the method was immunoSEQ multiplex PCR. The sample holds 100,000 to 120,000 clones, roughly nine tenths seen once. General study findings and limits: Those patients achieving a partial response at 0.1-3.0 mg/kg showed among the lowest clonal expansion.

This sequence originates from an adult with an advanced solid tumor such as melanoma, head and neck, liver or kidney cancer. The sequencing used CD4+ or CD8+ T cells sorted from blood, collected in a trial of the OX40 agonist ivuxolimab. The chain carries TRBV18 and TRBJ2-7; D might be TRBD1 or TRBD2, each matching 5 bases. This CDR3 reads CASSPRGRDNEQYF. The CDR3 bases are TGTGCCAGCTCACCGAGGGGCCGGGATAACGAGCAGTACTTC.